This entry lists 29 T cell receptor delta chains sequenced from one sample in a study of γδ T cells in repeated Plasmodium falciparum infection. Flow sorting of PBMC yielded separate Vgamma9/Vdelta2+ and Vdelta2-negative gammadelta T cell populations for bulk repertoire analysis. TCRdb redid the clone calls on the multiplex PCR reads with CATT. In the table there are 85,000 to 90,000 delta-chain clones, almost 1.5% of which are singletons. Material for sequencing was gamma-delta T cells from blood. These receptors all stem from a pool of human donors (malaria-infected and uninfected, not separated).

This clone was found a few times. The mismatch at residue 6 between this DNA's translation and the TCRdb protein of a much larger clone likely reflects a read error; the protein shown is translated from the DNA. The chain uses TRDV2 and TRDJ1; 8 bases are a match to TRDD3. This CDR3 region has 16 residues. Germline values: CDR1 GEAIGNYY, CDR2 EKD. V shed 1 base, J shed 4 bases, and the junction held 10 bases outside the gene matches. CDR3 nucleotide sequence: TGTGCCTGTGACACGCACTGGGGGCCATCGGGCGATAAACTCATCTTT. Translation gives CACDTHWGPSGDKLIF.

The table lists this clone with a few counts. TCRdb assigns this DNA the protein of a much larger clone, which departs from its translation at residue 11; this likely reflects a read error, and the protein shown comes from translating the DNA. The chain is built from TRDV1 and TRDJ1; TRDD3 agrees at 7 bases. Germline V gene sequence: CDR1 TSWWSYY, CDR2 QGS. This CDR3 spans 18 amino acids. J was trimmed by 0 bases and V by 0 bases; bases with no gene match: 10. CDR3: CALGELPVGDGYTDKLIF. Here the CDR3 DNA reads TGTGCTCTTGGGGAACTTCCGGTGGGGGACGGCTACACCGATAAACTCATCTTT.

Concerning this clone: The amino acid sequence in TCRdb belongs to a much larger clone and departs from this DNA's translation at residue 20, likely a sequencing read error; the sequence shown is translated from the DNA. The V gene is given as TRDV1, and no J gene call is available; the D segment call TRDD3 is taken from the table without a DNA check. Per the germline V gene, CDR1 is TSWWSYY and CDR2 is QGS. This CDR3 comprises 22 residues. The CDR3 reads CALGSNRPSPYWGIILTAQRFF. CDR3 DNA: TGTGCTCTTGGGAGCAACCGGCCTTCCCCTTACTGGGGGATAATTTTGACAGCACAACGCTTCTTT.

This clone was detected a few times. Given a far larger clone just one base away, this is likely a sequencing read error. Within the sample, other DNA sequences also encode this same CDR3. This rearrangement joins TRDV2 to TRDJ3, with 9 bases identical to TRDD3. The J gene is not listed in TCRdb, so it was assigned here from a DNA match to germline. From germline, CDR1 is GEAIGNYY and CDR2 EKD. The CDR3 is made up of 19 amino acids. The CDR3 DNA sequence: TGTGCCTGTGACCCTTCGCGGGGGATACATCCCTGGGACACCCGGCAGATGTTTTTC. Its translation is CACDPSRGIHPWDTRQMFF.

To note about this clone: The protein that TCRdb holds for this DNA derives from a much larger clone and differs from the translated DNA at residue 16, which likely indicates a read error; the protein shown here is translated from the DNA. The chain joins TRDV1 to TRDJ1; 10 bases are shared with TRDD3. Because TCRdb records no J gene, it was assigned here through a match of the DNA to germline. Germline trimming cut 1 base from V and 2 bases from J; bases unmatched to any gene: 34. The length of the CDR3 is 26 residues. Germline V gene sequence: CDR1 TSWWSYY, CDR2 QGS. The CDR3, as DNA: TGTGCTCTTGGGGAACCGACCGCCCCAAGAGGTCCTCACTCCTGCCGGGGGATACGTCAGACCGATAAACTCATCTTT. Translated: CALGEPTAPRGPHSCRGIRQTDKLIF.

Turning to this clone: The mismatch at residue 5 between this DNA's translation and the TCRdb protein of a much larger clone likely reflects a read error; the protein shown is translated from the DNA. The V call is TRDV2, the J call TRDJ1, with 11 positions matching TRDD3. TCRdb does not report a J gene; here it was assigned by matching the DNA to germline references. Germline V gene data show CDR1 as GEAIGNYY and CDR2 as EKD. Trimming took 1 base from V and 7 from J; bases not matched to a gene: 19. This CDR3 comprises 19 residues. The CDR3 protein is CACDTMSLKVLGDIGKLIF. The DNA for the CDR3 is TGTGCCTGTGACACGATGTCCCTCAAGGTACTGGGGGATATAGGTAAACTCATCTTT.

As to this clone: TCRdb assigns this DNA the protein of a much larger clone, which departs from its translation at residue 12; this likely reflects a read error, and the protein shown comes from translating the DNA. The V call is TRDV1, the J call TRDJ1, with a weak D call TRDD3 (5 bases). Because TCRdb records no J gene, it was assigned here through a match of the DNA to germline. This CDR3 has 17 amino acids. Trimming took off 2 bases at V and 3 bases at J, with 19 bases between the two ends. Germline V CDR1 and CDR2: TSWWSYY, QGS. For the CDR3, the DNA is TGTGCTCTTGGGGAATCAAACTCTGGGATCCTTGCCGATAAACTCATCTTT. The encoded protein is CALGESNSGILADKLIF.

By frequency in the sample, this clone is medium-sized (0.01 to 0.1%). The sample holds other DNA sequences that translate to the same CDR3. The rearrangement uses TRDV3 and TRDJ1; TRDD3 aligns across 10 bases. CDR3 length: 17 residues. The V gene end was trimmed by 0 bases and the J gene end by 5 bases; junction bases not matched to a gene: 15. CDR1 TVYSNPD and CDR2 GDNSRS come from the germline V gene (reference sequence). CDR3 DNA sequence: TGTGCCTTTAGTTTCGAGGCGCTGGTACTGGGGGATGATAAACTCATCTTT. It is translated as CAFSFEALVLGDDKLIF.

For this clone: A read error likely explains why the TCRdb protein, taken from a much larger clone, differs from this DNA's translation at residue 10; the protein shown is translated from the DNA. This chain joins TRDV2 and TRDJ1, with a weak D call TRDD3 (5 bases). Looked up from germline, CDR1 is GEAIGNYY and CDR2 is EKD. The length of the CDR3 is 20 residues. V lost 0 bases, J lost 0 bases, and 25 bases lay in between. The CDR3 DNA reads as TGTGCCTGTGACACCATACGGGTTATGGTGGATGCAATTTACACCGATAAACTCATCTTT. Amino acids: CACDTIRVMVDAIYTDKLIF.

Turning to this clone: TCRdb's listed protein matches a much larger clone and diverges from this DNA's translation at residue 6, likely through a read error; the protein shown comes from the DNA. The rearrangement uses TRDV2 and TRDJ1; D not resolved. The J gene, not given by TCRdb, was assigned here from a germline match of the nucleotide sequence. The V end was cut by 1 base, the J end by 1 base, with 15 bases between. Per germline, CDR1 GEAIGNYY and CDR2 EKD. This CDR3 spans 16 amino acids. The CDR3 DNA sequence: TGTGCCTGTGACACGGTGATTTATAGGATCACCGATAAACTCATCTTT. Residues: CACDTVIYRITDKLIF.

This clone was observed at least ten times. J is TRDJ1 and V is TRDV1, with 9 bases matching TRDD2. The germline V gene has CDR1 TSWWSYY and CDR2 QGS. The V gene end was trimmed by 5 bases and the J gene end by 4 bases; junction bases not matched to a gene: 23. The CDR3 is 20 amino acids. The CDR3 spells CALGNKSPPSYRGSVDKLIF. CDR3 sequence (DNA): TGTGCTCTTGGGAACAAATCCCCACCTTCCTACAGGGGGTCAGTCGATAAACTCATCTTT.

In the case of this clone: This sequence is one base from a far larger clone and is likely a read error. At the DNA level, this CDR3 is encoded by other sequences in the same sample as well. No call exists for the J gene, whereas the V gene is TRDV1; the D call in the table, TRDD3, was not verified against the DNA. The CDR3 sequence is 17 residues long. Germline loops: CDR1 TSWWSYY, CDR2 QGS. The CDR3 bases are TGTGCTCTTGGGGCCGAAGGGGGGACCCCGGGTACCGATAAACTCATCTTC. It encodes CALGAEGGTPGTDKLIF.

This clone was seen a handful of times. A read error likely explains why the TCRdb protein, taken from a much larger clone, differs from this DNA's translation at residue 13; the protein shown is translated from the DNA. The chain joins TRDV1 to TRDJ1, with no clear D. Germline V gene sequence: CDR1 TSWWSYY, CDR2 QGS. CDR3 size: 17 residues. CDR3 DNA: TGTGCTCTTGAGCTTCTAGATTCTGATCCGTACACCAATAAACTCATCTTT. Translating gives CALELLDSDPYTNKLIF.

This clone was seen only a few times. A far more abundant clone sits one base away, making this likely a read error. Other DNA sequences in this sample translate to the same CDR3. The chain employs TRDV2 and TRDJ1, with 7 positions matching TRDD3. Germline matching of the DNA provided the J gene here, since TCRdb leaves it blank. This CDR3 is built from 19 residues. The germline CDR1 and CDR2 sequences are GEAIGNYY and EKD. The CDR3 nucleotides read TGCGCCTGTGGATACCGGGCTCGGGGGATGGACGTCGATAAGGATAAACTCATCTTT. It is translated as CACGYRARGMDVDKDKLIF.

Worth noting for this clone: Translating this DNA gives a protein that differs at residue 13 from the TCRdb one, which belongs to a much larger clone; a read error is likely, and the protein shown is this translation. This sample also contains other DNA sequences that code for the same CDR3. This sequence joins TRDV2 and TRDJ1; TRDD3 matches at 7 bases. The J gene comes from matching the DNA to germline here; TCRdb lacks it. The germline V gene encodes CDR1 GEAIGNYY and CDR2 EKD. With 4 bases clipped from V and 9 bases from J, the junction kept 19 bases outside the gene matches. The CDR3 sequence is 16 residues long. This CDR3 reads CACEPAAKWGRDELIF. The CDR3 DNA sequence: TGTGCCTGTGAACCTGCGGCCAAATGGGGGAGAGATGAACTCATCTTT.

On this clone itself: TCRdb's protein for this DNA is that of a much larger clone and differs from the translation at residue 6, likely a read error; the protein shown is the DNA translation. The rearrangement joins TRDV2 to TRDJ1, with D perhaps matching TRDD3 (5 bases). The CDR3 totals 14 residues. V was clipped by 0 bases and J by 3 bases, with 10 bases between them. Germline V gene data show CDR1 as GEAIGNYY and CDR2 as EKD. The CDR3 reads CACDTVWEADKLIF. The CDR3 nucleotides are TGTGCCTGTGACACCGTCTGGGAAGCCGATAAACTCATCTTT.

This clone has a count of ten or more. A read error likely explains why the TCRdb protein, taken from a much larger clone, differs from this DNA's translation at residue 14; the protein shown is translated from the DNA. V gene TRDV2 was called; the J gene was not; TRDD3 is the table's D call, not checked against the DNA. The CDR3 is made up of 16 amino acids. Germline lookup yields CDR1 GEAIGNYY and CDR2 EKD. The CDR3 sequence is CACDTVGGFNSDKPIF. The CDR3 DNA reads TGTGCCTGTGACACCGTTGGGGGATTCAACTCCGATAAACCCATCTTT.

About this clone: This likely came from a read error, as a far larger clone is one base away. The sample contains more than one DNA sequence encoding this CDR3. The chain couples TRDV1 to TRDJ1; TRDD2 aligns across 9 bases. The J gene is not listed in TCRdb, so it was assigned here from a DNA match to germline. Germline V gene lookup returns CDR1 TSWWSYY and CDR2 QGS. CDR3 size: 21 residues. The trim removed 6 bases at V and 0 bases at J, leaving 23 bases unmatched. This CDR3 reads CALGEKAFLHLVLLHTDKLIF. The CDR3 nucleotides are TGTGCTCTTGGAGAAAAGGCCTTCCTACACCTAGTACTCCTTCACACCGATAAACTCATCTTT.

The table lists this clone with many counts. The chain is built from TRDV2 and TRDJ1, with D tentatively TRDD3 (7 bases). Germline V lookup: CDR1 GEAIGNYY, CDR2 EKD. V dropped 0 bases and J dropped 3 bases, with 28 bases sitting between them. The length of the CDR3 is 20 residues. The CDR3 sequence is CACDTVLQRGIPVPSDKLIF. CDR3 in DNA: TGTGCCTGTGACACCGTCCTACAGCGAGGGATACCCGTTCCGTCCGATAAACTCATCTTT.

This clone has only a few counts. Since a far larger clone is one base different, this is likely a read error. Distinct nucleotide sequences in the sample also encode this CDR3. The CDR3 here is CALGELRPVPTGWAMKLIF. The CDR3 bases are TGTGCTCTTGGGGAACTCCGACCCGTCCCTACGGGCTGGGCGATGAAACTCATCTTT. This chain connects TRDV1 to TRDJ1, with D perhaps assigned TRDD2 or TRDD3 (5 bases each). This CDR3 has 19 residues. CDR1 and CDR2 (germline): TSWWSYY, QGS. V was pared by 0 bases and J by 8 bases, with 28 bases between.

This clone was detected a few times. Being one base from a much bigger clone, this may be a read error. V is TRDV1 and J is TRDJ1, with D perhaps matching TRDD3 (5 bases). TCRdb gives no J gene; it was assigned here by matching the DNA to germline. Germline V gives CDR1 TSWWSYY, CDR2 QGS. CDR3 length: 17 amino acids. Trimming removed 3 bases at V and 0 bases at J, with 17 bases between. CDR3 nucleotide sequence: TGTGCTCTTGGGGAGCCGCCACACTGGCCCAACACCGATAAACTCATCTTT. As protein: CALGEPPHWPNTDKLIF.

This clone appeared a few times. TCRdb shows a much larger clone's protein in place of this DNA's translation, and the two differ at residue 5, likely through a read error; the protein shown is translated from the DNA. The chain carries TRDV2 and TRDJ1, with 9 nucleotides matching TRDD3. Here the J gene was assigned by germline matching of the DNA, as TCRdb has none. CDR1 is GEAIGNYY, CDR2 EKD, per germline. CDR3 length equals 22 residues. V was clipped by 3 bases and J by 0 bases; unmatched bases: 25. The CDR3 DNA sequence: TGTGCCTGTGACGCCCCCGACAAAAGACCTTCCTCTTCTGGGGGATACACCGATAAACTCATCTTT. Translated: CACDAPDKRPSSSGGYTDKLIF.

With regard to this clone: This is likely an artifact of a read error, given a far larger clone one base away. This sample includes further DNA sequences coding for the same CDR3. The chain carries TRDV1 and TRDJ1; TRDD3 matches 10 bases. The CDR3 spans 18 residues. V lost 0 bases to trimming and J lost 2 bases; unmatched junction nucleotides: 9. Looked up from germline, CDR1 is TSWWSYY and CDR2 is QGS. The CDR3 region has the DNA TGTGCTCTTGGGGAACTTTCAGTTATGGGGGATACAACCGATAAACTCATCTTT. Translation gives CALGELSVMGDTTDKLIF.

This clone was observed many times. Other DNA sequences in the same sample also yield this CDR3. CDR3 DNA: TGTGCTCTTGGGGAAACGCCTCCGACAGTTTCGTACTGGGGGATACGCCCGTACACCGATAAACTCATCTTT. It is translated as CALGETPPTVSYWGIRPYTDKLIF. The chain links TRDV1 to TRDJ1; TRDD3 agrees at 13 bases. Germline V gives CDR1 TSWWSYY, CDR2 QGS. V lost 2 bases to trimming and J lost 0 bases; unmatched junction nucleotides: 24. The CDR3 has 24 amino acids.

On this clone: A far larger clone is off by one base, so a read error is likely. The sample contains more than one DNA sequence encoding this CDR3. This chain joins TRDV2 and TRDJ1; TRDD3 aligns across 8 bases. Because TCRdb records no J gene, it was assigned here through a match of the DNA to germline. The CDR3 covers 19 residues. From germline, CDR1 is GEAIGNYY and CDR2 EKD. CDR3 sequence (DNA): TGTGCCTGTGACACCGTATCTGGGGGACCGAAATCGTACACCGACAAACTCATCTTT. It translates to CACDTVSGGPKSYTDKLIF.

Comments on this clone: A far larger clone lies a single base away; this is likely a read error. Within the sample, other DNA sequences also encode this same CDR3. The rearrangement links TRDV2 to TRDJ2, with 7 bases fitting TRDD3. The J gene was not available in TCRdb and was assigned here by matching the DNA to germline segments. Per germline, CDR1 GEAIGNYY and CDR2 EKD. J gave up 0 bases and V 4 bases, and 16 bases lay outside the gene matches. This CDR3 has 19 residues. CDR3 region: CACDPLSGDNPALTAQLFF. The CDR3 DNA reads as TGTGCCTGTGATCCTCTAAGTGGGGATAACCCCGCTTTGACAGCACAACTCTTCTTT.

This clone has a count of ten or more. Other DNA sequences of this sample code for an identical CDR3. The J gene is TRDJ3, the V gene TRDV1; TRDD3 might be the D (5 bases). V shed 2 bases and J shed 0 bases, with 14 bases lying between them. Germline loops: CDR1 TSWWSYY, CDR2 QGS. The CDR3 covers 19 residues. The CDR3 spells CALGEGKWGSSWDTRQMFF. In nucleotides, the CDR3 is TGTGCTCTTGGGGAAGGAAAGTGGGGAAGCTCCTGGGACACCCGACAGATGTTTTTC.

Of note for this clone: TCRdb's listed protein matches a much larger clone and diverges from this DNA's translation at residues 10 and 14, likely through a read error; the protein shown comes from the DNA. This sequence joins TRDV2 and TRDJ1, with 9 positions matching TRDD3. This CDR3 spans 21 amino acids. Germline V gene lookup returns CDR1 GEAIGNYY and CDR2 EKD. J was trimmed by 0 bases and V by 0 bases; bases with no gene match: 19. CDR3: CACDTVTGGHAERNDTDKLIF. The CDR3 DNA is TGTGCCTGTGACACCGTTACTGGGGGACACGCCGAGCGGAACGACACCGATAAACTCATCTTT.

This clone was seen only a few times. TCRdb's protein for this DNA is that of a much larger clone and differs from the translation at residue 6, likely a read error; the protein shown is the DNA translation. The V call is TRDV1, the J call TRDJ1; a possible D gene is TRDD3 (6 bases). The J gene, absent from TCRdb, was called here by matching the DNA to germline. This CDR3 contains 22 residues. Trimming cost V 4 bases and J 0 bases, with 33 bases left between them. Germline loops: CDR1 TSWWSYY, CDR2 QGS. Here the CDR3 DNA reads TGTGCTCTTGGGGCAATGTTAAGGGGGTTTCCCGAACTGGGATCCTACACCGATAAACTCATCTTT. Translation gives CALGAMLRGFPELGSYTDKLIF.